A selection of T cell receptor beta chains follows, all from one sample in a study of blood T cell repertoires in COVID-19. Measured with immunoSEQ multiplex PCR; TCRdb has only the in-frame clones, and not every one. The table lists 35,000 to 45,000 clones, around 85% of them singletons, with roughly 5.2% in the top ten. Sequenced material: peripheral blood. Receptors were obtained from a man aged 50 to 59 with active COVID-19. The CDR3 runs from the conserved cysteine through the conserved F or W. D genes are given only for firm matches. Clone size, where shown, is once, few, many, or a class for clones that have expanded.

>TRBV9|TRBJ1-3|TRBD1|-
TGTGCCAGCAGCGTAGTCCCTTTAACCGGGACAGGTTACCCCATATATTTT
CASSVVPLTGTGYPIYF
>TRBV24-1|TRBJ2-1|-|-
TGTGCCACCAGTGCCCCGGGGAGCTCCTACAATGAGCAGTTCTTC
CATSAPGSSYNEQFF
>TRBV7-9|TRBJ2-3|TRBD1|-
TGTGCCAGCAGCTCTATGTCAGGGGGCGGCGGAGATACGCAGTATTTT
CASSSMSGGGGDTQYF
>TRBV24-1|TRBJ2-1|TRBD1|once
TGTGCCACCAGCCGCGCCGGGACAGGGCCCTACAATGAGCAGTTCTTC
CATSRAGTGPYNEQFF
>TRBV29-1|TRBJ1-2|-|-
TGCAGCGTTGTGGGAGGGGCCGCCAGGGACTATGGCTACACCTTC
CSVVGGAARDYGYTF
>TRBV7-6|TRBJ1-6|-|-
TGTGCCAGCAGCTTAGGAGGCCGACCCCAGAGCTCCTATAATTCACCCCTCCACTTT
CASSLGGRPQSSYNSPLHF
>TRBV2|TRBJ2-1|-|-
TGTGCCAGCTCGGGGAATAAGTTCTACAATGAGCAGTTCTTC
CASSGNKFYNEQFF
>TRBV2|TRBJ2-1|-|-
TGTGCCAGCAGGAAGGACAGACTCAATGAGCAGTTCTTC
CASRKDRLNEQFF
>TRBV24-1|TRBJ2-7|TRBD2|-
TGTGCCACCAGTCCCGTGGGCGGGAGGGCCGACGAGCAGTACTTC
CATSPVGGRADEQYF
>TRBV18|TRBJ1-4|TRBD1|-
TGTGCCAGCTCACCGGGACAGGGGTATAGTGAAAAACTGTTTTTT
CASSPGQGYSEKLFF
>TRBV6-5|TRBJ2-7|-|once
TGTGCCAGCAGTCGGGAGACAGGGTCCGAGCAGTACTTC
CASSRETGSEQYF
>TRBV3-1/TRBV3-2|TRBJ1-2|TRBD1|-
TGTGCCAGCTCGGCTGGACAGGGAGGCTATGGCTACACCTTC
CASSAGQGGYGYTF
>TRBV5-1|TRBJ1-1|-|-
TGCGCCAGCAGCTGGTCCGGGATGAACACTGAAGCTTTCTTT
CASSWSGMNTEAFF
>TRBV11-2|TRBJ2-2|TRBD2|few
TGTGCCAGCAGATCAAACAGGAAGACTAAGCGGGAGGGCTCCGGGGAGCTGTTTTTT
CASRSNRKTKREGSGELFF
>TRBV24-1|TRBJ1-2|TRBD1|-
TGTGCCACCAGGGACAGGGGGGGCTATGGCTACACCTTC
CATRDRGGYGYTF
>TRBV9|TRBJ2-1|-|-
TGTGCCAGCAGCGTAGTAGGGGTAGAGCAGTTCTTC
CASSVVGVEQFF
>TRBV19|TRBJ2-7|-|-
TGTGCCAGTAGGGCCATAGCACCCCCCTACGAGCAGTACTTC
CASRAIAPPYEQYF
>TRBV7-2|TRBJ2-7|-|once
TGTGCCAGCAGCTTAGGTCTCCTAAAAACCTACGAGCAGTACTTC
CASSLGLLKTYEQYF
>TRBV18|TRBJ1-6|-|-
TGTGCCAGCTCACCAGTAGCAGATTCACCCCTCCACTTT
CASSPVADSPLHF
>TRBV5-1|TRBJ2-3|TRBD2|-
TGCGCCAGCAGCACTGGCGGGAGGACGAACACAGATACGCAGTATTTT
CASSTGGRTNTDTQYF
>TRBV11-2|TRBJ2-1|-|-
TGTGCCAGCAGGGGACTCACGCCTTCCTACAATGAGCAGTTCTTC
CASRGLTPSYNEQFF
>TRBV5-5|TRBJ2-2|-|medium-sized
TGTGCCAGCAGCTTTAAGGCGGTAGGCAACACCGGGGAGCTGTTTTTT
CASSFKAVGNTGELFF
>TRBV5-6|TRBJ1-1|-|-
TGTGCCAGCAGCCGCTCGGGGGAAGCTTTCTTT
CASSRSGEAFF
>TRBV7-3|TRBJ2-1|-|once
TGTGCCAGCAGCTTATTCAGGGCAGGGAATGAGCAGTTCTTC
CASSLFRAGNEQFF
>TRBV5-1|TRBJ2-7|TRBD1|-
TGCGCCAGCAGCTTGGAACAGGGGGCCTACGAGCAGTACTTC
CASSLEQGAYEQYF
>TRBV5-6|TRBJ2-7|-|-
TGTGCCAGCAGCTTGGGCGAAAGCTCCTACGAGCAGTACTTC
CASSLGESSYEQYF
>TRBV4-3|TRBJ1-2|TRBD1|few
TGCGCCAGCAGCCAAGAAGTACAGGGGATCTATGGCTACACCTTC
CASSQEVQGIYGYTF
>TRBV21-1|TRBJ2-7|-|-
TGTGCCAGCAGCACTGCCCGGACAGGTCGCTCCTACGAGCAGTACTTC
CASSTARTGRSYEQYF
>TRBV11-2|TRBJ2-7|-|-
TGTGCCAGCAGCTTAGATCCAGGGGTCCCTCAGTACTTC
CASSLDPGVPQYF
>TRBV3-1/TRBV3-2|TRBJ2-5|TRBD2|-
TGTGCCAGCAGCCAAGATGGGGGAGCGGGGGGGCCTAGAGAGACCCAGTACTTC
CASSQDGGAGGPRETQYF
>TRBV5-4|TRBJ2-5|TRBD1|-
TGTGCCAGCAGCCCTGGGACAGCTCAAGAGACCCAGTACTTC
CASSPGTAQETQYF
>TRBV28|TRBJ2-3|TRBD2|few
TGTGCCAGCAGTGACGGGAGGGCCCGCGATACGCAGTATTTT
CASSDGRARDTQYF
>TRBV28|TRBJ1-5|TRBD1|few
TGTGCCAGCAGTGCCAAAACGGGACAGGGTAGCAATCAGCCCCAGCATTTT
CASSAKTGQGSNQPQHF
>TRBV4-3|TRBJ2-1|-|-
TGCGCCAGCAGCCAAGATTGGGTAGGAGATGAGCAGTTCTTC
CASSQDWVGDEQFF
>TRBV7-9|TRBJ2-1|-|medium-sized
TGTGCCAGCAGCTCTCTGGAGCAGTTCTTC
CASSSLEQFF
>TRBV27|TRBJ2-1|TRBD2|-
TGTGCCAGCAGTTCGCCCTCCCGGACTAGCGCCTTCGAGCAGTTCTTC
CASSSPSRTSAFEQFF
>TRBV28|TRBJ1-5|-|-
TGTGCCAGCAGCACAGGGATATGGCAGCCCCAGCATTTT
CASSTGIWQPQHF
>TRBV9|TRBJ2-2|-|-
TGTGCCAGCAGCGTTCGGAGCGTGAACACCGGGGAGCTGTTTTTT
CASSVRSVNTGELFF
>TRBV6-4|TRBJ2-2|-|-
TGTGCCAGCAGTGGGACAGACACCGGGGAGCTGTTTTTT
CASSGTDTGELFF
>TRBV10-3|TRBJ2-7|TRBD1|-
TGTGCCATCAGTGAGGGGACAGGGGTTTCGTACGAGCAGTACTTC
CAISEGTGVSYEQYF
>TRBV5-1|TRBJ1-2|-|-
TGCGCCAGCAGCTTGGTTGGGACAACTCCATATGGCTACACCTTC
CASSLVGTTPYGYTF
>TRBV7-9|TRBJ1-2|-|few
TGTGCCAGCAGCTTAGCACAGGGAGGGAACTATGGCTACACCTTC
CASSLAQGGNYGYTF
>TRBV27|TRBJ2-7|-|-
TGTGCCAGCAGTTTATTAGAGGGGGCCTACGAGCAGTACTTC
CASSLLEGAYEQYF
>TRBV11-1|TRBJ2-5|-|few
TGTGCCAGCAGCTTAGGTCCAGGGAAGAGGCAAGAGACCCAGTACTTC
CASSLGPGKRQETQYF
>TRBV19|TRBJ2-2|TRBD2|-
TGTGCCAGTAGTACGACCCGAAGCGGGAGAGGGCCCGGGGAGCTGTTTTTT
CASSTTRSGRGPGELFF
>TRBV4-3|TRBJ1-5|-|-
TGCGCCAGCAGCCAAGAACTAGGGTGGGATCAGCCCCAGCATTTT
CASSQELGWDQPQHF
>TRBV28|TRBJ2-1|TRBD1|-
TGTGCCAGCAGTTTGACAGGGGAAGGCAATGAGCAGTTCTTC
CASSLTGEGNEQFF
>TRBV18|TRBJ1-5|-|-
TGTGCCAGCTCACCTGGGAGAAACAATCAGCCCCAGCATTTT
CASSPGRNNQPQHF